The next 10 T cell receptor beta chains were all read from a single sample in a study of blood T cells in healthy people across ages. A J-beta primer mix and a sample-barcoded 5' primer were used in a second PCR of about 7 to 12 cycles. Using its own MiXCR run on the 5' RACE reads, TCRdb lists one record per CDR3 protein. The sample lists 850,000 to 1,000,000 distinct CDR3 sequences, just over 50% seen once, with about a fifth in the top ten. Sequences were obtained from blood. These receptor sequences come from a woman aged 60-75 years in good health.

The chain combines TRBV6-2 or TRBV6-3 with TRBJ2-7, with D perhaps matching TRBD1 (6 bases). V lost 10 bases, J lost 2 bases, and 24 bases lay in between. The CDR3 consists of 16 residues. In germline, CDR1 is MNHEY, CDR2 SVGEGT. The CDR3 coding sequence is TGTGCCATCAGCCCCAAGGTAGGGGGACGTACCTACGAGCAGTACTTC. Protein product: CAISPKVGGRTYEQYF.

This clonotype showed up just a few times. The CDR3 sequence is CASSFVSGTTYEQYF. The CDR3 bases are TGCGCCAGCAGCTTTGTTAGCGGGACAACCTACGAGCAGTACTTC. The V call is TRBV5-1, the J call TRBJ2-7; TRBD2 aligns across 8 bases. CDR1 and CDR2 from the germline V gene are SGHRS and YFSETQ. This CDR3 region has 15 residues. V lost 2 bases to trimming and J lost 2 bases; unmatched junction nucleotides: 6.

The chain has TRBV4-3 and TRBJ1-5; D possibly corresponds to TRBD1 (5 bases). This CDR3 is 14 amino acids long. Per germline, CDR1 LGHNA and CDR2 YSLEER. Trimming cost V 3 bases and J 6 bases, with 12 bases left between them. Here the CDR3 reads CASSQTMGVQPQHF. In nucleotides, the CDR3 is TGCGCCAGCAGCCAGACAATGGGGGTTCAGCCCCAGCATTTT.

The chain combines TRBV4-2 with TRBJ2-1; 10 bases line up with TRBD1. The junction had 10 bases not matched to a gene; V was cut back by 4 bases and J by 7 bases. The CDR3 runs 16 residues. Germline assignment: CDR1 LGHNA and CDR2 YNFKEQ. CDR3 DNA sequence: TGTGCCAGCAGCCCGGCCGGGACAGGGGCCTCGAATGAGCAGTTCTTC. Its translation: CASSPAGTGASNEQFF.

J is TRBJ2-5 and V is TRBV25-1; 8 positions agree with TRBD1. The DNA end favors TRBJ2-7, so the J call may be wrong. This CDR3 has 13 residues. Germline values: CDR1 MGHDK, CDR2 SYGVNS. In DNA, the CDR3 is TGTGCCAGCAGTGAAGGAGGGACAGGCGAGCAGTACTTC. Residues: CASSEGGTGEQYF.

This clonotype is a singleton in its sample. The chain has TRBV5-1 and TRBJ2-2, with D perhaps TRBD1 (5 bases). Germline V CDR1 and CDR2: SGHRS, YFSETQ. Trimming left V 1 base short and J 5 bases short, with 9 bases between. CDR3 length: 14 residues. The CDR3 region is CASSLQGRTGELFF. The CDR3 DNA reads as TGCGCCAGCAGCTTGCAGGGCAGGACCGGGGAGCTGTTTTTT.

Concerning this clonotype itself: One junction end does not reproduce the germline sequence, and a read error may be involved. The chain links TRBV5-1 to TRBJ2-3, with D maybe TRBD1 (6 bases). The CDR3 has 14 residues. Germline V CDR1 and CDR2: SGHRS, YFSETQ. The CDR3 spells CASSLGQPTDTQYF. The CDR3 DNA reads TGTGCCAGCAGCCTAGGACAGCCCACAGATACGCAGTATTTT.

CDR3 residues: CASSVTLAGVRDEQFF. CDR3 nucleotide sequence: TGTGCCAGCAGTGTGACCCTAGCGGGAGTTAGGGATGAGCAGTTCTTC. V and J are TRBV2 and TRBJ2-1, with 10 positions matching TRBD2. Germline CDR1 and CDR2: SNHLY and FYNNEI. CDR3 length: 16 amino acids. The trim removed 4 bases at V and 8 bases at J, leaving 11 bases unmatched.

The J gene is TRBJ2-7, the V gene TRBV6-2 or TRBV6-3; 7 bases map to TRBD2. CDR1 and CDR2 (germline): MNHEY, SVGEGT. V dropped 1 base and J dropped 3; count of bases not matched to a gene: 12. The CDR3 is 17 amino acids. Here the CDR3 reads CASSYLRSGEEGYEQYF. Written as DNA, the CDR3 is TGTGCCAGCAGTTACTTACGGAGCGGGGAGGAGGGCTACGAGCAGTACTTC.

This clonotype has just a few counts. The CDR3 coding sequence is TGTGCCAGCAGCCAGAGCTGGCTCCTACAAGAGACCCAGTACTTC. This gives the protein CASSQSWLLQETQYF. V and J are TRBV3-1 and TRBJ2-5; D unresolved. The V and J ends lost 3 bases and 2 bases respectively, with 13 bases between them. CDR3 length: 15 residues. CDR1 LGHDT and CDR2 YNNKEL come from the germline V gene (reference sequence).